A selection of T cell receptor beta chains follows, all from one sample in a study of CD4 T cells in relation to SARS-CoV-2 and coronaviruses. Produced via immunoSEQ multiplex PCR; TCRdb's table is partial and in-frame only. The sample has around 65,000 clones, about nine tenths seen once; the top ten hold 1.6%. The specimen was memory CD4+ T cells from PBMCs. The source of these receptors is a human donor in good health. The CDR3 runs from the conserved cysteine through the conserved F or W. A D gene is named only where the DNA matches it firmly. The listing skips clone size in some rows; elsewhere it reads once, few, many or a size class.

j_call cdr3_length clone_size d_call v_call cdr3_aa cdr3_nt
TRBJ1-5 13 once TRBD1 TRBV19 CASSVRGPQPQHF TGTGCCAGTAGTGTCAGGGGGCCCCAGCCCCAGCATTTT
TRBJ1-3 15 . . TRBV15 CATSDGQLSGNTIYF TGTGCCACCAGCGACGGACAGCTCTCTGGAAACACCATATATTTT
TRBJ1-4 14 . . TRBV6-5 CASSYRPTNEKLFF TGTGCCAGCAGTTACCGACCAACTAATGAAAAACTGTTTTTT
TRBJ2-1 15 . TRBD2 TRBV5-6 CASSPGGGSYNEQFF TGTGCCAGCAGCCCTGGGGGGGGCTCCTACAATGAGCAGTTCTTC
TRBJ2-1 15 . . TRBV24-1 CATRGTGSSYNEQFF TGTGCCACCAGGGGGACGGGGAGCTCCTACAATGAGCAGTTCTTC
TRBJ1-1 13 . . TRBV5-1 CASSGPGTTSPFF TGCGCCAGCAGCGGCCCAGGGACGACCTCTCCTTTCTTT
TRBJ2-2 17 . . TRBV9 CASSASTREGNTGELFF TGTGCCAGCAGCGCCTCCACGAGAGAGGGGAACACCGGGGAGCTGTTTTTT
TRBJ1-5 12 few . TRBV24-1 CATSGGNQPQHF TGTGCCACGTCGGGTGGCAATCAGCCCCAGCATTTT
TRBJ2-3 17 . TRBD2 TRBV15 CATSRELAGFSTDTQYF TGTGCCACCAGCAGGGAACTAGCGGGGTTTAGCACAGATACGCAGTATTTT
TRBJ1-1 14 . TRBD1 TRBV7-2 CASSTRQGLTEAFF TGTGCCAGCAGCACCCGACAGGGTTTGACTGAAGCTTTCTTT
TRBJ1-1 15 . . TRBV4-3 CASSVGAGSLTEAFF TGCGCCAGCAGCGTGGGGGCGGGGTCTCTCACTGAAGCTTTCTTT
TRBJ1-1 13 few . TRBV12-3/TRBV12-4 CASRRAGNTEAFF TGTGCCAGCAGGCGCGCCGGGAACACTGAAGCTTTCTTT
TRBJ2-3 11 . . TRBV9 CASAAGPRQYF TGTGCCAGCGCGGCGGGACCTCGGCAGTATTTT
TRBJ2-1 13 . . TRBV7-2 CASSQQERQEQFF TGTGCCAGCAGCCAACAGGAGCGTCAGGAGCAGTTCTTC
TRBJ2-1 15 once . TRBV5-1 CASSLDSPRDNEQFF TGCGCCAGCAGCCTGGACTCCCCCCGGGATAATGAGCAGTTCTTC
TRBJ1-2 14 . . TRBV3-1/TRBV3-2 CASSQDFVQGAYTF TGTGCCAGCAGCCAAGACTTTGTACAGGGTGCCTACACCTTC
TRBJ1-5 11 . . TRBV20-1 CSASGGQPQHF TGCAGTGCTAGTGGTGGACAGCCCCAGCATTTT
TRBJ2-1 19 . . TRBV2 CASSVPPGGGFGSYNEQFF TGTGCCAGCAGTGTTCCCCCAGGGGGGGGTTTTGGGTCCTACAATGAGCAGTTCTTC
TRBJ2-7 16 once . TRBV11-2 CASSPRAVISSYEQYF TGTGCCAGCAGCCCAAGGGCGGTAATTAGCTCCTACGAGCAGTACTTC
TRBJ2-7 12 . . TRBV28 CASSLTTGEQYF TGTGCCAGCAGTTTAACTACGGGCGAGCAGTACTTC
TRBJ2-7 15 . TRBD2 TRBV6-1 CASSRRGEPVVDEYF TGTGCCAGCAGTCGTCGGGGGGAGCCCGTGGTTGATGAGTACTTC
TRBJ2-7 13 . . TRBV7-3 CASSLGQDYEQYF TGTGCCAGCAGCTTAGGCCAGGACTACGAGCAGTACTTC
TRBJ1-5 15 . . TRBV30 CAWSIKGYSNQPQHF TGTGCCTGGAGTATCAAGGGTTATAGCAATCAGCCCCAGCATTTT
TRBJ2-1 13 . . TRBV24-1 CATSDSGFGEQFF TGTGCCACCAGTGATTCCGGGTTCGGTGAGCAGTTCTTC
TRBJ2-7 15 . TRBD2 TRBV14 CASSQGVGGPWEQYF TGTGCCAGCAGCCAGGGCGTGGGAGGGCCGTGGGAGCAGTACTTC
TRBJ1-2 14 . . TRBV18 CASSFRGSEDGYTF TGTGCCAGCTCCTTTAGGGGGTCCGAAGATGGCTACACCTTC
TRBJ1-3 15 . . TRBV3-1/TRBV3-2 CASSQGVGWGNTIYF TGTGCCAGCAGCCAAGGAGTCGGGTGGGGAAACACCATATATTTT
TRBJ1-5 13 . . TRBV18 CASSPSVGQPQHF TGTGCCAGCTCCCCATCGGTTGGGCAGCCCCAGCATTTT
TRBJ2-7 16 . TRBD1 TRBV5-6 CASSLAYRQGRYEQYF TGTGCCAGCAGCTTGGCGTACCGACAGGGGCGGTACGAGCAGTACTTC
TRBJ1-1 15 . . TRBV7-9 CASSAVGGYNAEAFF TGTGCCAGCAGCGCCGTCGGAGGGTACAACGCTGAAGCTTTCTTT
TRBJ1-1 14 . . TRBV7-8 CASSFSGSFEEAFF TGTGCCAGCAGCTTCTCAGGCAGCTTCGAGGAAGCTTTCTTT
TRBJ2-7 17 . . TRBV7-9 CASGALAASLSSYEQYF TGTGCCAGCGGAGCCCTTGCGGCTAGCCTGAGCTCCTACGAGCAGTACTTC
TRBJ1-5 15 few TRBD1 TRBV30 CAWSGGTATNQPQHF TGTGCCTGGAGTGGGGGGACAGCCACCAATCAGCCCCAGCATTTT
TRBJ2-7 15 few . TRBV7-8 CASSLGARIPVEQYF TGTGCCAGCAGCTTAGGCGCCCGGATCCCGGTCGAGCAGTACTTC
TRBJ1-2 12 . . TRBV11-2 CASSRESYGYTF TGTGCCAGCAGCAGGGAGTCCTATGGCTACACCTTC
TRBJ2-3 15 . . TRBV6-5 CASSLPPGNSDTQYF TGTGCCAGCAGCCTCCCACCGGGGAATTCAGATACGCAGTATTTT
TRBJ2-5 12 . . TRBV28 CASSSSGRTQYF TGTGCCAGCAGTTCCTCAGGGCGGACCCAGTACTTC
TRBJ2-7 11 . . TRBV7-2 CASSLGLEQYF TGTGCCAGCAGCTTAGGCTTGGAGCAGTACTTC
TRBJ2-7 13 . TRBD1 TRBV7-2 CASSLGQRFEQYF TGTGCCAGCAGCCTGGGACAGAGATTTGAGCAGTACTTC
TRBJ1-4 12 . . TRBV28 CASGGANEKLFF TGTGCCAGCGGAGGAGCTAATGAAAAACTGTTTTTT
TRBJ1-1 12 . . TRBV11-2 CASGRGGTEAFF TGTGCCAGCGGCAGGGGAGGAACTGAAGCTTTCTTT
TRBJ2-1 15 . . TRBV18 CASSPIGSSYNEQFF TGTGCCAGCTCACCAATCGGAAGCTCCTACAATGAGCAGTTCTTC
TRBJ2-7 15 . TRBD2 TRBV7-2 CASSLSGTSGLEQYF TGTGCCAGCAGCTTATCGGGTACTAGCGGGCTAGAGCAGTACTTC
TRBJ2-3 12 few . TRBV11-2 CASSPTGDTQYF TGTGCCAGCAGCCCCACCGGGGATACGCAGTATTTT
TRBJ2-3 17 . TRBD2 TRBV25-1 CASSERKAGGLADTQYF TGTGCCAGCAGTGAAAGAAAGGCGGGGGGATTAGCAGATACGCAGTATTTT
TRBJ2-5 18 . TRBD2 TRBV9 CASSQGLAGGLLKETQYF TGTGCCAGCAGCCAAGGACTAGCGGGGGGGCTTTTGAAAGAGACCCAGTACTTC
TRBJ1-6 12 . . TRBV6-6 CASSYFNSPLHF TGTGCCAGCAGTTACTTTAATTCACCCCTCCACTTT
TRBJ2-7 16 . TRBD1 TRBV6-6 CASSDTRDRGTYEQYF TGTGCCAGCAGCGATACGAGGGACAGGGGCACCTACGAGCAGTACTTC
TRBJ1-2 14 . . TRBV5-5 CASSSAGHNYGYTF TGTGCCAGCAGTTCCGCGGGACATAACTATGGCTACACCTTC
TRBJ2-6 15 . . TRBV7-7 CASSPGGAGANVLTF TGTGCCAGCAGCCCAGGCGGTGCTGGGGCCAACGTCCTGACTTTC
TRBJ1-1 12 . . TRBV30 CAWSPGRGEAFF TGTGCCTGGAGTCCGGGGAGGGGCGAAGCTTTCTTT
TRBJ2-3 14 . TRBD1 TRBV29-1 CSVGTGARTDTQYF TGCAGCGTGGGGACAGGGGCCCGAACAGATACGCAGTATTTT
TRBJ1-6 16 . . TRBV27 CASSLKDGRGGSPLHF TGTGCCAGCAGTTTAAAAGATGGCAGGGGAGGCTCACCCCTCCACTTT
TRBJ2-1 13 . TRBD1 TRBV13 CASSSGTGYEQFF TGTGCCAGCAGCTCCGGGACAGGGTATGAGCAGTTCTTC
TRBJ1-3 12 once . TRBV7-6 CASSSVGNTIYF TGTGCCAGCAGCTCTGTCGGAAACACCATATATTTT